This TCR beta chain appears in the sequencing data of a study of blood T cell repertoires in COVID-19. The overall study: The United States, Italy and Spain provided the acute and convalescent COVID-19 samples.

This CDR3 comprises 15 residues. V dropped 5 bases and J dropped 2 bases, with 16 bases sitting between them. Germline V gene lookup returns CDR1 SGHTA and CDR2 FQGNSA. TCRdb keeps only in-frame clones here, not all; method: immunoSEQ multiplex PCR. This table has under 200,000 clones, 86% appearing once. The chain recombines TRBV7-2 with TRBJ2-7; possible D gene TRBD2, 6 bases. This clonotype was obtained from a woman between 55 and 75 years old with COVID-19, enrolled during active disease. The sequenced sample consisted of peripheral blood. In DNA, the CDR3 is TGTGCCAGCAGCCTTGAGAGGGGCGGGACCTACGAGCAGTACTTC. It translates to CASSLERGGTYEQYF. The full variable domain, completed using reference TRBV7-2 and TRBJ2-7, is GAGVSQSPSNKVTEKGKDVELRCDPISGHTALYWYRQSLGQGLEFLIYFQGNSAPDKSGLPSDRFSAERTGGSVSTLTIQRTQQEDSAVYLCASSLERGGTYEQYFGPGTRLTVT.